This T cell receptor beta chain was captured by sequencing in a study of naive and memory T cell subsets. Findings of the study overall: This RNA-based method may be sensitive to activation-related transcript changes.

V lost 2 bases to trimming and J lost 6 bases, with 5 bases between them. The CDR3 runs to 12 residues. Germline CDR1 is MNHNY and CDR2 is SVGAGI (reference sequence). TCR cDNA received a 3' ligated oligonucleotide that carried a UMI. RNA was extracted from more than 2 ml of whole blood of healthy adults. This clonotype was detected ten times or more. Antigen: not known. Four PCR rounds used nested alpha and beta constant region primers plus the SP2 primer. For blood and skin samples, reverse transcription used TCR alpha and beta constant primers. TCRdb reprocessed the 5' RACE reads with MiXCR, giving one entry per CDR3 protein. The sample lists approximately 52,000 distinct CDR3 sequences, approximately 4.5% occurring once.

This receptor was obtained from a female donor in good health. The chain has TRBV6-6 and TRBJ2-1; D uncertain. CDR3 in amino acids: CASSYGPNEQFF. CDR3 sequence (DNA): TGTGCCAGCAGTTACGGCCCCAATGAGCAGTTCTTC.